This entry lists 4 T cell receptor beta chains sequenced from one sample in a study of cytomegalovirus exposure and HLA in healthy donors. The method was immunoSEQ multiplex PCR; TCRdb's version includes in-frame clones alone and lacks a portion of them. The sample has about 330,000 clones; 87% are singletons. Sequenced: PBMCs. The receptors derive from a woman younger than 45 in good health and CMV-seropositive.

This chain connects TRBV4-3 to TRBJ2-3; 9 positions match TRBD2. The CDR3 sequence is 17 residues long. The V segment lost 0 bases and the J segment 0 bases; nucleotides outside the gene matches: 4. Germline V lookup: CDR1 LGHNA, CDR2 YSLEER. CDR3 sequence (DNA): TGCGCCAGCAGCCAAGATGGGCTAGCGGGGAGCACAGATACGCAGTATTTT. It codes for CASSQDGLAGSTDTQYF.

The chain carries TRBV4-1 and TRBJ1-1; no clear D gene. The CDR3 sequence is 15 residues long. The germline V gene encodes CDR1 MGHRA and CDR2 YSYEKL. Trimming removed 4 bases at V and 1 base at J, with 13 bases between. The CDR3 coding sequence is TGCGCCAGCAGCCCGACGGGTGAGGGGAACACTGAAGCTTTCTTT. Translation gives CASSPTGEGNTEAFF.

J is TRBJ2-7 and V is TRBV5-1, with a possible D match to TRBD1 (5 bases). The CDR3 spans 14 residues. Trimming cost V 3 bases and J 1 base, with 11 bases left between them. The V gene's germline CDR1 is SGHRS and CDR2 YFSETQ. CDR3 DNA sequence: TGCGCCAGCAGCTATTGGGGCCAGTCCTACGAGCAGTACTTC. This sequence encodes CASSYWGQSYEQYF.

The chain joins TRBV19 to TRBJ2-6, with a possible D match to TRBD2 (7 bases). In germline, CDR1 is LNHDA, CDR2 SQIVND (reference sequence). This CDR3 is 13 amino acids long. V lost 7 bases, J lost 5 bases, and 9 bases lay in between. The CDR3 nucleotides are TGTGCCAGTACGGGGGGCTGGGCCAACGTCCTGACTTTC. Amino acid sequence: CASTGGWANVLTF.